This T cell receptor beta chain is from a study of T cell clones after liver transplantation. Thawed unstimulated PBMCs were FACS-sorted by CD3, CD4 and CD8 into two populations. Assay: immunoSEQ multiplex PCR; the TCRdb copy retains only in-frame clones and omits some. Of roughly 56,000 clones listed, over 55% are singletons. Germline V gene data show CDR1 as DFQATT and CDR2 as SNEGSKA (reference sequence). The CDR3 spans 11 residues. Trimming removed 6 bases from V and 5 bases from J, with 10 bases in between. This specimen was CD4+ T cells from blood, taken around 54 months after liver transplant. The J gene is TRBJ1-1, the V gene TRBV20-1, with unresolved D. This receptor was taken from a human patient who received a liver transplant. The graft donor may account for some of the T cells. The DNA for the CDR3 is TGCAGTGCGCGGATCGGAACTGAAGCTTTCTTT. Its translation is CSARIGTEAFF.